This T cell receptor beta chain was sequenced for a study of OX40 agonist ivuxolimab in advanced cancers. Looking at the study overall: Ivuxolimab is a fully human IgG2 antibody that activates OX40 (CD134). Three individuals attained partial responses, comprising one hepatocellular carcinoma case and two cutaneous melanoma cases.

This CDR3 region has 12 residues. V lost 7 bases, J lost 6 bases, and 3 bases stayed unmatched. The germline V gene has CDR1 SNHLY and CDR2 FYNNEI. Findings and caveats of the study: Also showing low normalized T-cell clonal expansion were some of the nonresponders.

Some clones are missing from TCRdb's copy, which holds only in-frame ones; the method was immunoSEQ multiplex PCR. The table has approximately 32,000 clones, approximately 89% seen once; the top ten hold about 35%. This clone has only a few counts. Its specificity is not known. This TCR came from an adult with an advanced solid tumor such as melanoma, head and neck, liver or kidney cancer. The chain couples TRBV2 to TRBJ2-1, with TRBD2 matching over 7 bases. Sequenced here: CD4+ or CD8+ T cells sorted from blood, sampled in a trial of the OX40 agonist ivuxolimab. CDR3 in amino acids: CASIKRGNEQFF. The CDR3 DNA reads TGTGCCAGCATAAAGCGGGGCAATGAGCAGTTCTTC.